The 9 T cell receptor beta chains below were found in one sample sequenced in a study of regulatory T cells in long-lasting Graves disease. To make TCR beta libraries, researchers used iRepertoire HTBI primers and Arm-PCR of CDR3 regions. Using its own MiXCR run on the multiplex PCR reads, TCRdb lists one record per CDR3 protein. The sample contains about 470,000 distinct CDR3 sequences, under 25% of which appear only once. As for time point: persistent/refractory GD, antithyroid drugs over 5 years with positive TRAb. PBMCs provided the RNA from which the TCR library was made. Sequencing was performed on peripheral blood mononuclear cells (PBMCs), taken when the disease was refractory, from a patient treated with antithyroid drugs. These TCRs come from a female donor with Graves disease.

This clonotype was found many times. The CDR3 spells CASSLWDRALAKNIQYF. The CDR3 nucleotides are TGTGCCAGCAGTTTATGGGACAGAGCACTAGCCAAAAACATTCAGTACTTC. This chain joins TRBV28 and TRBJ2-4; possible D gene TRBD1, 6 bases. The CDR3 totals 17 residues. The germline gives CDR1 MDHEN, CDR2 SYDVKM. The V and J ends lost 0 bases and 0 bases respectively, with 12 bases between them.

The J gene is TRBJ2-2, the V gene TRBV7-3; a possible D gene is TRBD1 (5 bases). V was trimmed by 0 bases and J by 7 bases, leaving 12 bases between them. This CDR3 contains 15 residues. Germline CDR1 SGHTA, CDR2 FQGTGA. In DNA form, the CDR3 reads TGTGCCAGCAGCTTAACTTCCCAGGGAAGCGGGGAGCTGTTTTTT. This translates into CASSLTSQGSGELFF.

This clonotype was observed at least ten times. The chain has TRBV2 and TRBJ1-5; D is uncertain. This CDR3 has 14 residues. V shed 7 bases and J shed 0 bases, with 10 bases lying between them. In germline, CDR1 is SNHLY, CDR2 FYNNEI. DNA of the CDR3: TGTGCCAGCAACGACATTTATAGCAATCAGCCCCAGCATTTT. Its translation is CASNDIYSNQPQHF.

In its sample, this clonotype was seen many times. The chain carries TRBV27 and TRBJ1-1; no reliable D call. Per the germline V gene, CDR1 is MNHEY and CDR2 is SMNVEV (reference sequence). V shed 0 bases and J shed 0 bases, with 5 bases lying between them. The CDR3 is 14 residues long. For the CDR3, the DNA is TGTGCCAGCAGTTTATCGGTGGTGAACACTGAAGCTTTCTTT. This sequence encodes CASSLSVVNTEAFF.

This sequence joins TRBV29-1 and TRBJ2-7; TRBD2 might be the D (6 bases). CDR3 size: 13 residues. Germline V CDR1 and CDR2: SQVTM, ANQGSEA. V lost 3 bases, J lost 4 bases, and 13 bases lay in between. In DNA form, the CDR3 reads TGCAGCGTTGACCGGCAGGGAGGATACGAGCAGTACTTC. This sequence encodes CSVDRQGGYEQYF.

V and J are TRBV25-1 and TRBJ2-7, with no clear D. Trimming removed 8 bases from V and 5 bases from J, with 13 bases in between. CDR1 and CDR2 from the germline V gene are MGHDK and SYGVNS. The CDR3 has 12 amino acids. CDR3: CASGSPPHEQYF. CDR3 in DNA: TGTGCCAGCGGAAGCCCCCCCCACGAGCAGTACTTC.

This clonotype was observed a few times. The chain links TRBV4-2 to TRBJ2-7; no firm D call. Germline CDR1 and CDR2: LGHNA and YNFKEQ. This CDR3 is built from 14 residues. The V and J ends lost 4 bases and 0 bases respectively, with 10 bases between them. The CDR3 protein is CASSLRSGSYEQYF. In DNA, the CDR3 is TGTGCCAGCAGCCTCCGAAGTGGCTCCTACGAGCAGTACTTC.

Details on this clonotype: A read error may be the cause here, since a much bigger clone is one base away. The CDR3 reads CASSPRGREKLFF. The DNA of the CDR3 is TGTGCCAGCAGCCCCCGGGGCCGGGAGAAACTGTTTTTT. The rearrangement joins TRBV27 to TRBJ1-4, with D possibly being TRBD1 (5 bases). V was shortened by 6 bases and J by 11 bases, with 16 bases between the two germline ends. Germline CDR1 reads MNHEY; CDR2 reads SMNVEV (reference sequence). The CDR3 sequence is 13 residues long.

The genes are TRBV7-9 and TRBJ2-7; D is unclear. The CDR3 totals 12 residues. In germline, CDR1 is SEHNR, CDR2 FQNEAQ (reference sequence). V was shortened by 3 bases and J by 3 bases, with 6 bases between the two germline ends. The CDR3 region is CASSFRLYEQYF. DNA of the CDR3: TGTGCCAGCAGCTTTCGACTCTACGAGCAGTACTTC.